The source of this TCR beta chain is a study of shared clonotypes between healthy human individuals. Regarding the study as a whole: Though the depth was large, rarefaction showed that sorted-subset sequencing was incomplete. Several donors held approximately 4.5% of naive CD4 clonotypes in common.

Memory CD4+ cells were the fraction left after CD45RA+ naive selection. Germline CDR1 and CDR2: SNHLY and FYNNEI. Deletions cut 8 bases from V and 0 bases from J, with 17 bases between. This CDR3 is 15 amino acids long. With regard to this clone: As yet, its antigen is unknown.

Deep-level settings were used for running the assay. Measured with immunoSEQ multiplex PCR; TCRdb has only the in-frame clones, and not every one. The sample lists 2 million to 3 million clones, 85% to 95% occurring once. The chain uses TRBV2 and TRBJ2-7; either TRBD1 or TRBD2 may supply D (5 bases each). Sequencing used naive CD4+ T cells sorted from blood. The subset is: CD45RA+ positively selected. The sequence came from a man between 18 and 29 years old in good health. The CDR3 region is CASSPPGRSSYEQYF. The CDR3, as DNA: TGTGCCAGCTCTCCTCCGGGACGGAGCTCCTACGAGCAGTACTTC.